The entry that follows covers one TCR beta chain sequence. The antigen is not known. This CDR3 region has 14 residues. The V segment lost 4 bases and the J segment 5 bases; nucleotides outside the gene matches: 6. Germline V gene lookup returns CDR1 MGHRA and CDR2 YSYEKL. Assay version v3.0 of immunoSEQ was used, and it was run at survey level. Sequencing had a target that covered about 35,000-50,000 T-cell genomes per sample. TCRdb's table, derived via immunoSEQ multiplex PCR, lists solely in-frame clones and lacks some. The table has approximately 22,000 clones, less than 90% seen once. This entry is derived from a study of long-term antiretroviral therapy in people with HIV. Study outcomes and limitations: ART adherence, viral resistance and therapy changes went undocumented.

Participants with HIV, all of them, were treated in the United States. The sample here was unsorted PBMCs, taken 1.9 years after starting antiretroviral therapy. V and J are TRBV4-1 and TRBJ1-1; 8 nucleotides agree with TRBD1. The source of this sequence is a woman aged 45 to 65 with HIV. The CDR3 coding sequence is TGCGCCAGCAGCCTCGGACAGGGTAGGACTGAAGCTTTCTTT. It specifies CASSLGQGRTEAFF.